Following are 13 T cell receptor beta chains from one sample sequenced in a study of identical twins. One entry per CDR3 protein, called by TCRdb with MiXCR from the 5' RACE reads. The table lists some 1,600,000 distinct CDR3 sequences, about 32% of them singletons. The specimen was cord blood. The receptors shown here come from a newborn girl in good health.

This clonotype was recorded a few times. This chain uses TRBV28 with TRBJ1-2; D call uncertain. Trimming removed 3 bases at V and 2 bases at J, with 10 bases between. Germline values: CDR1 MDHEN, CDR2 SYDVKM. There are 14 residues in the CDR3. The CDR3 spells CASSFAGPNYGYTF. CDR3 coding DNA: TGTGCCAGCAGTTTTGCGGGTCCGAACTATGGCTACACCTTC.

A few counts support this clonotype. V gene TRBV6-2 or TRBV6-3 combines with J gene TRBJ1-2, with TRBD1 as a possible D gene (5 bases). Looked up from germline, CDR1 is MNHEY and CDR2 is SVGEGT. Trimming left V 3 bases short and J 3 bases short, with 8 bases between. The CDR3 totals 13 residues. In nucleotides, the CDR3 is TGTGCCAGCAGTTATCAACAGGACTATGGCTACACCTTC. Its translation is CASSYQQDYGYTF.

V and J are TRBV24-1 and TRBJ2-1, with D hard to call. V gave up 3 bases and J gave up 4 bases, with 18 bases separating them. Looked up from germline, CDR1 is KGHDR and CDR2 is SFDVKD. The CDR3 has 17 amino acids. The CDR3 is CATSDPLRKQSYNEQFF. For the CDR3, the DNA is TGTGCCACCAGTGATCCTCTCCGGAAACAATCGTACAATGAGCAGTTCTTC.

The rearrangement joins TRBV6-5 to TRBJ1-3, with D possibly TRBD1 on 5 matching bases. Germline assignment: CDR1 MNHEY and CDR2 SVGAGI. The CDR3 covers 15 residues. The V end lost 2 bases, the J end lost 2 bases, and 10 bases lay between the germline ends. CDR3 nucleotide sequence: TGTGCCAGCAGTTACGGCCAGGGAGCTGGAAACACCATATATTTT. This sequence encodes CASSYGQGAGNTIYF.

This clonotype was detected only once. V is TRBV6-1 and J is TRBJ2-1; 11 nucleotides align to TRBD1. The ends lost 5 bases at V and 10 bases at J; junction bases unmatched: 10. This CDR3 has 15 amino acids. Germline V gene lookup returns CDR1 MNHNS and CDR2 SASEGT. This chain's CDR3 is CASSKQDRGLGEQFF. In DNA, the CDR3 is TGTGCCAGCAGTAAACAGGACAGGGGGCTTGGAGAGCAGTTCTTC.

This clonotype has more than one count but fewer than ten. This chain uses TRBV29-1 with TRBJ1-4, with 9 nucleotides matching TRBD1. Germline CDR1 is SQVTM and CDR2 is ANQGSEA. J lost 7 bases, V lost 6 bases, and 9 bases had no gene match. This CDR3 has 14 residues. The CDR3 region is CSVRNRGRGEKLFF. The CDR3 DNA follows: TGCAGCGTGAGAAACAGGGGGCGAGGTGAAAAACTGTTTTTT.

The V gene is TRBV24-1, the J gene TRBJ1-5; the D gene is possibly TRBD1 (6 bases). The CDR3 runs to 14 residues. Trimming took off 0 bases at V and 7 bases at J, with 9 bases between the two ends. Germline V gives CDR1 KGHDR, CDR2 SFDVKD. The CDR3 nucleotides read TGTGCCACCAGTGATTTGGGGACACCGCAGCCCCAGCATTTT. Amino acid sequence: CATSDLGTPQPQHF.

This clonotype was found a few times. The rearrangement uses TRBV5-1 and TRBJ2-3; D gene uncertain. Germline CDR1 and CDR2: SGHRS and YFSETQ. Trimming cost V 4 bases and J 0 bases, with 15 bases left between them. The CDR3 consists of 16 residues. The CDR3 is CASSRAGDLSTDTQYF. In DNA form, the CDR3 reads TGCGCCAGCAGCCGCGCTGGAGACCTGAGCACAGATACGCAGTATTTT.

The rearrangement links TRBV20-1 to TRBJ1-1, with D uncertain. Trimming stripped 5 bases from V and 2 bases from J, with 12 bases between. The CDR3 is 13 residues long. The V gene's germline CDR1 is DFQATT and CDR2 SNEGSKA (reference sequence). The CDR3 nucleotides read TGCAGTGCTGTTCGAGGGCTTAACACTGAAGCTTTCTTT. Translated: CSAVRGLNTEAFF.

The chain carries TRBV4-1 and TRBJ1-5; possible D gene TRBD1, 5 bases. Trimming removed 0 bases at V and 3 bases at J, with 9 bases between. The CDR3 covers 15 residues. CDR1 is MGHRA, CDR2 YSYEKL, per germline. CDR3 loop: CASSQDQGYNQPQHF. The DNA of the CDR3 is TGCGCCAGCAGCCAAGACCAGGGTTACAATCAGCCCCAGCATTTT.

V is TRBV2 and J is TRBJ1-1; 9 nucleotides line up with TRBD1. The CDR3 has 17 residues. Trimming at V came to 7 bases and at J to 2 bases, leaving 14 bases not matched to a gene. Germline V lookup: CDR1 SNHLY, CDR2 FYNNEI. DNA of the CDR3: TGTGCCAGCATACAGGGGGCAGGACGGGTCCCAAACACTGAAGCTTTCTTT. Protein sequence: CASIQGAGRVPNTEAFF.

The V and J genes are TRBV18 and TRBJ2-5; 10 bases line up with TRBD2. Germline assignment: CDR1 KGHSH and CDR2 LQKENI. The CDR3 loop spans 15 amino acids. J gave up 11 bases and V 3 bases, and 12 bases lay outside the gene matches. The CDR3 reads CASSPLASGSNEQYF. The CDR3 DNA is TGTGCCAGCTCACCCCTGGCTAGCGGGAGCAATGAGCAGTACTTC. The full variable domain, completed using reference TRBV18 and TRBJ2-5, is NAGVMQNPRHLVRRRGQEARLRCSPMKGHSHVYWYRQLPEEGLKFMVYLQKENIIDESGMPKERFSAEFPKEGPSILRIQQVVRGDSAAYFCASSPLASGSNEQYFGPGTRLLVL.

The rearrangement uses TRBV13 and TRBJ2-7; D is undetermined. From germline, CDR1 is PRHDT and CDR2 FYEKMQ (reference sequence). This CDR3 is built from 14 residues. Trimming pared 2 bases from V and 5 bases from J, leaving 13 bases between. CDR3 DNA sequence: TGTGCCAGCAGCTTATCGTACGGGCCTCACGAGCAGTACTTC. It yields the protein CASSLSYGPHEQYF.